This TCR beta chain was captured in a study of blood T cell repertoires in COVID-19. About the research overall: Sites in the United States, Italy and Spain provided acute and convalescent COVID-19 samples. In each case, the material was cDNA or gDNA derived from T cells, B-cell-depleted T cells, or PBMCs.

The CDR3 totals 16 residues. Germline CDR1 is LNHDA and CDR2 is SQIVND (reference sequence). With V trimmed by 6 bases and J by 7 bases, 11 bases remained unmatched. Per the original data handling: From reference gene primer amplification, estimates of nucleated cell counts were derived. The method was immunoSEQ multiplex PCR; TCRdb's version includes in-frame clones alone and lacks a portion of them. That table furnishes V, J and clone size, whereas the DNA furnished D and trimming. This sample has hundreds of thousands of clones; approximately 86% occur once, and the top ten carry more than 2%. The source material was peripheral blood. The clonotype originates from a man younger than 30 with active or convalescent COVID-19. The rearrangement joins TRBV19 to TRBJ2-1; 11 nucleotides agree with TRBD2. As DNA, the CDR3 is TGTGCCAGTAGCAAGCTAAAAACTAGCGGGAGTAATGAGCAGTTCTTC. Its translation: CASSKLKTSGSNEQFF.